The 17 T cell receptor beta chains given below trace back to one sample, sequenced in a study of T cell repertoires in cytomegalovirus infection. TCRdb re-derived calls from the reads in MiXCR, one entry per CDR3 protein. The table has some 940,000 distinct CDR3 sequences, roughly 30% seen once. These receptors' targets are unknown. Specimen: cultured CD8+ T cells from PBMCs, collected from culture after CMV antigen stimulation. The source is a human donor in good health (CMV status not recorded). Some clones in this sample may be carry-over from other donors' samples.

CDR3 protein: CASSAGGPSNEQFF. In DNA, the CDR3 is TGTGCCAGCAGTGCGGGGGGGCCTAGCAATGAGCAGTTCTTC. This chain uses TRBV12-3 or TRBV12-4 with TRBJ2-1; TRBD2 agrees at 9 bases. CDR3 length: 14 residues. V dropped 5 bases and J dropped 6; count of bases not matched to a gene: 5.

J is TRBJ2-5 and V is TRBV7-9; D is ambiguous. This CDR3 is 14 amino acids long. The germline CDR1 and CDR2 sequences are SEHNR and FQNEAQ (reference sequence). V was trimmed by 0 bases and J by 1 base, leaving 6 bases between them. CDR3 nucleotide sequence: TGTGCCAGCAGCTTAGCCCAGTTCCAAGAGACCCAGTACTTC. It specifies CASSLAQFQETQYF.

The chain links TRBV2 to TRBJ2-1, with D possibly matching TRBD1 (7 bases). Trimming took 9 bases from V and 7 from J, leaving 13 bases between them. Germline V lookup: CDR1 SNHLY, CDR2 FYNNEI. This CDR3 contains 12 residues. The CDR3 loop reads CASQTGRNEQFF. DNA of the CDR3: TGTGCCAGTCAGACAGGGAGGAATGAGCAGTTCTTC.

This clonotype was found many times. The chain recombines TRBV7-8 with TRBJ2-1; 11 positions match TRBD1. V dropped 0 bases and J dropped 4; count of bases not matched to a gene: 5. The CDR3 consists of 17 residues. Germline loops: CDR1 SGHVS, CDR2 FQNEAQ. The CDR3 nucleotides are TGTGCCAGCAGCTTAGCCGGGACAGGGGGATATTACAATGAGCAGTTCTTC. Its translation is CASSLAGTGGYYNEQFF.

This clonotype appeared a few times. V and J are TRBV7-9 and TRBJ2-1; D not certain. This CDR3 has 15 residues. CDR1 and CDR2 from the germline V gene are SEHNR and FQNEAQ (reference sequence). V lost 4 bases, J lost 6 bases, and 16 bases lay in between. CDR3 residues: CASSSVANWANEQFF. The CDR3 region has the DNA TGTGCCAGCAGCTCGGTGGCCAATTGGGCCAATGAGCAGTTCTTC.

Only a few counts were recorded for this clonotype. CDR3: CASSLVLFRRNTEAFF. CDR3 bases: TGTGCCAGCAGCTTAGTCCTATTTAGGAGGAACACTGAAGCTTTCTTT. The rearrangement joins TRBV7-2 to TRBJ1-1; D is undetermined. V was trimmed by 1 base and J by 1 base, leaving 13 bases between them. In germline, CDR1 is SGHTA, CDR2 FQGNSA. This CDR3 has 16 residues. Based on the CDR3 plus reference TRBV7-2 and TRBJ1-1, the full variable domain is GAGVSQSPSNKVTEKGKDVELRCDPISGHTALYWYRQSLGQGLEFLIYFQGNSAPDKSGLPSDRFSAERTGGSVSTLTIQRTQQEDSAVYLCASSLVLFRRNTEAFFGQGTRLTVV.

CDR3 nucleotides: TGTGCCAGCAGTTTTATCATGGGGGGACTAGCGGGGGCCTATAACACCGGGGAGCTGTTTTTT. This codes for CASSFIMGGLAGAYNTGELFF. V usage is TRBV12-3 or TRBV12-4 and J usage is TRBJ2-2, with 14 bases matching TRBD2. This CDR3 has 21 residues. Trimming cost V 3 bases and J 2 bases; bases outside gene matches: 14.

This clonotype was detected only a few times. The gene calls are TRBV19 and TRBJ1-5; D may be TRBD1 (6 bases). The CDR3 has 15 residues. CDR1 is LNHDA, CDR2 SQIVND, per germline (reference sequence). The V and J ends lost 5 bases and 4 bases respectively, with 15 bases between them. DNA of the CDR3: TGTGCCAGTAGTCGGACGGGACACCTAAATCAGCCCCAGCATTTT. Translation gives CASSRTGHLNQPQHF. Variable domain in full (rest from reference TRBV19 and TRBJ1-5): DGGITQSPKYLFRKEGQNVTLSCEQNLNHDAMYWYRQDPGQGLRLIYYSQIVNDFQKGDIAEGYSVSREKKESFPLTVTSAQKNPTAFYLCASSRTGHLNQPQHFGDGTRLSIL.

The chain links TRBV4-2 to TRBJ1-3; D might be TRBD1 (5 bases). Trimming took off 4 bases at V and 6 bases at J, with 16 bases between the two ends. Germline lookup yields CDR1 LGHNA and CDR2 YNFKEQ. The length of the CDR3 is 15 residues. The CDR3 bases are TGTGCCAGCAGCCGTGGACACCTTGGAGTAAACACCATATATTTT. Its translation: CASSRGHLGVNTIYF.

This chain connects TRBV12-3 or TRBV12-4 to TRBJ2-7, with D tentatively TRBD2 (6 bases). The CDR3 covers 13 residues. Trimming left V 4 bases short and J 7 bases short, with 14 bases between. Here the CDR3 reads CASSWGGGIEQYF. CDR3 nucleotide sequence: TGTGCCAGCAGTTGGGGCGGAGGGATTGAGCAGTACTTC.

This clonotype was counted ten times or more. The chain couples TRBV7-2 to TRBJ2-5, with a tentative D call TRBD2 (6 bases). From germline, CDR1 is SGHTA and CDR2 FQGNSA. The CDR3 length is 18 residues. Deletions cut 5 bases from V and 5 bases from J, with 27 bases between. CDR3 sequence reads: CASSPMWAGTGERETQYF. As DNA, the CDR3 is TGTGCCAGCAGCCCGATGTGGGCAGGGACTGGAGAGAGGGAGACCCAGTACTTC.

This clonotype turned up a few times. The chain carries TRBV6-2 or TRBV6-3 and TRBJ2-5, with D hard to call. V lost 2 bases to trimming and J lost 4 bases, with 11 bases between them. From germline, CDR1 is MNHEY and CDR2 SVGEGT. The CDR3 contains 14 residues. CDR3 loop: CASSYVLNGETQYF. CDR3 sequence (DNA): TGTGCCAGCAGTTACGTCCTTAATGGAGAGACCCAGTACTTC.

CDR3 region: CSARADPGEAFF. CDR3 bases: TGCAGTGCTAGAGCTGACCCGGGGGAAGCTTTCTTT. The gene calls are TRBV20-1 and TRBJ1-1, with D uncertain. CDR3 length equals 12 residues. Trimming took off 1 base at V and 8 bases at J, with 11 bases between the two ends. Germline V gene sequence: CDR1 DFQATT, CDR2 SNEGSKA (reference sequence).

The CDR3 bases are TGTGCCAGCAGCTCCTCCGGGACAGGACGCTTTGAAGCTTTCTTT. This codes for CASSSSGTGRFEAFF. The chain combines TRBV7-6 with TRBJ1-1, with 8 bases lining up with TRBD1. CDR1 and CDR2 from the germline V gene are SGHVS and FNYEAQ. The CDR3 spans 15 residues. J lost 7 bases, V lost 4 bases, and 11 bases had no gene match.

A word on this clonotype: One base away lies a much larger clone, so this may be a sequencing read error. The chain recombines TRBV7-4 with TRBJ1-1; D perhaps matches TRBD1 (5 bases). Trimming shortened V by 5 bases and J by 5 bases, and 18 bases separated the two germline ends. Germline values: CDR1 SGHVT, CDR2 SQSDAQ. The CDR3 length is 15 residues. The CDR3 region is CASSPRLLGVTEAFF. CDR3 nucleotides: TGTGCCAGCAGCCCCCGTTTACTGGGGGTTACTGAAGCTTTCTTT.

This clonotype was seen more than once but under ten times. This rearrangement joins TRBV10-3 to TRBJ2-7, with D tentatively TRBD1 (5 bases). The CDR3 has 14 residues. CDR1 and CDR2 from the germline V gene are ENHRY and SYGVKD. The V and J ends lost 3 bases and 2 bases respectively, with 11 bases between them. The CDR3 nucleotides read TGTGCCATCAGTGACTCAGGGAACCCCTACGAGCAGTACGTC. Translation gives CAISDSGNPYEQYV.

As for this clonotype: A clone one base away is much larger, so this may be a read error. The chain is built from TRBV20-1 and TRBJ1-6, with a tentative D call TRBD1 (5 bases). Germline V lookup: CDR1 DFQATT, CDR2 SNEGSKA (reference sequence). The CDR3 length is 12 residues. CDR3 in DNA: TGCGGTGCTCGTCCAGGGAATTCACCCCTCCACTTT. It encodes CGARPGNSPLHF.